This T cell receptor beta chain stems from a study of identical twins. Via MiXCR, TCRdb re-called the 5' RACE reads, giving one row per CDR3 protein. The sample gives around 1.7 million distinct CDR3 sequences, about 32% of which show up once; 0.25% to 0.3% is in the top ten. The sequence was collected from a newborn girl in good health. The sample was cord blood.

The CDR3 loop reads CSALQIQGQGEQFF. The CDR3 DNA is TGCAGTGCTCTACAAATCCAGGGGCAGGGCGAGCAGTTCTTC. V is TRBV20-1 and J is TRBJ2-1; D is perhaps TRBD1 (6 bases). Germline values: CDR1 DFQATT, CDR2 SNEGSKA (reference sequence). This CDR3 contains 14 residues. The V and J ends lost 5 bases and 10 bases respectively, with 21 bases between them.